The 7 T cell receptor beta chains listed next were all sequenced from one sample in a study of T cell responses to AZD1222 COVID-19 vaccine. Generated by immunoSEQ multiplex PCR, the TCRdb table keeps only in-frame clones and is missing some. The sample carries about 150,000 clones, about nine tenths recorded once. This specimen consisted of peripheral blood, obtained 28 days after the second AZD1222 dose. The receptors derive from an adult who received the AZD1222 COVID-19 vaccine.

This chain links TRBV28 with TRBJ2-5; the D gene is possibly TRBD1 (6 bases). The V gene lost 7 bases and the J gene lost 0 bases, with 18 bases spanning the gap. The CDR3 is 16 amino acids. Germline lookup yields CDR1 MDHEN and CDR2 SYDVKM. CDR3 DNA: TGTGCCAGCACTCCTGCCGCAGGGGTTTACCAAGAGACCCAGTACTTC. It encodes CASTPAAGVYQETQYF.

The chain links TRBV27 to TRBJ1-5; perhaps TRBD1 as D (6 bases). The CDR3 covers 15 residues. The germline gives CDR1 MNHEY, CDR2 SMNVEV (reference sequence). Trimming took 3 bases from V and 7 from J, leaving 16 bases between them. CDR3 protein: CASSFQGGGGQPQHF. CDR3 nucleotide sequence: TGTGCCAGCAGTTTTCAGGGAGGGGGGGGGCAGCCCCAGCATTTT.

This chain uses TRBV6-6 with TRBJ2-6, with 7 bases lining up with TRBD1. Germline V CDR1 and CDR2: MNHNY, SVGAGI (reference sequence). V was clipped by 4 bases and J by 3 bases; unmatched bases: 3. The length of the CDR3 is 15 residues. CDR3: CASSSAGGGANVLTF. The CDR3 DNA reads TGTGCCAGCAGTTCCGCAGGGGGTGGGGCCAACGTCCTGACTTTC.

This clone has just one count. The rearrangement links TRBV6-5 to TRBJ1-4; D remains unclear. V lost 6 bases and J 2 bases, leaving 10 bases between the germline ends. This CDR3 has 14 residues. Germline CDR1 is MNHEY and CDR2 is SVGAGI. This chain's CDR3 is CASSLKSTNEKLFF. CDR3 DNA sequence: TGTGCCAGCAGCTTGAAGTCCACTAATGAAAAACTGTTTTTT.

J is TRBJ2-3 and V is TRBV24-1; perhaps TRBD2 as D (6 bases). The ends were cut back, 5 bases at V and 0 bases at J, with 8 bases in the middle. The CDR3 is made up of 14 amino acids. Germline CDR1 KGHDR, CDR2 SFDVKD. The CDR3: CATSGGDSTDTQYF. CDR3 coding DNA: TGTGCCACCAGTGGGGGGGACAGCACAGATACGCAGTATTTT.

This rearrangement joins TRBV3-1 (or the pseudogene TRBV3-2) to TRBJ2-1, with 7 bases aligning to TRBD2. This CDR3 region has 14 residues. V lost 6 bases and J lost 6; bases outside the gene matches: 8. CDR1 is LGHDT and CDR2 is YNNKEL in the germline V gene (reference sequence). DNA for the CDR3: TGTGCCAGCAGACATAGGGAGGGTTCCAATGAGCAGTTCTTC. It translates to CASRHREGSNEQFF.

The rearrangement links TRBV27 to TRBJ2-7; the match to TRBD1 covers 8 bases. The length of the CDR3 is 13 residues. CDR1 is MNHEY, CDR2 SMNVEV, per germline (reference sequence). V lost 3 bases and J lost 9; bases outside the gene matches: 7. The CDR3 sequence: CASSFAVQGVQYF. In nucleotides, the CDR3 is TGTGCCAGCAGTTTTGCTGTACAGGGGGTGCAGTACTTC.